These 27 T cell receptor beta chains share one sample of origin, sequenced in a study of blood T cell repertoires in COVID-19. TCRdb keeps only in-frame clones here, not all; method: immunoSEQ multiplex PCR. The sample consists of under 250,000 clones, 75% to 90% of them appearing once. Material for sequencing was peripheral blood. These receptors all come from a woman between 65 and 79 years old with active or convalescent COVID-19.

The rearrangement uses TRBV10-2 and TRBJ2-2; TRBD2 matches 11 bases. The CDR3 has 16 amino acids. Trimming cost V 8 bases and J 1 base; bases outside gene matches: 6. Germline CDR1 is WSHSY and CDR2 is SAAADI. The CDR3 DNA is TGCGCCAGCGGTCCCGGGACTAGCGGGAACACCGGGGAGCTGTTTTTT. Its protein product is CASGPGTSGNTGELFF.

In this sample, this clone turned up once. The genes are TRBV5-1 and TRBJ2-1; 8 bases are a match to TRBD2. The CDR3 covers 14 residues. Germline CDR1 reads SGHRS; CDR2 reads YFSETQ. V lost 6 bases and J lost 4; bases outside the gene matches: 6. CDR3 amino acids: CASTTSGLYNEQFF. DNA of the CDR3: TGCGCCAGCACCACTAGCGGACTATACAATGAGCAGTTCTTC.

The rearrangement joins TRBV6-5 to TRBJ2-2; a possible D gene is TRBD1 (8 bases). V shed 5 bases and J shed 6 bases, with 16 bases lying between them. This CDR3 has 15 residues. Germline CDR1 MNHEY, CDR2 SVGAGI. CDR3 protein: CASSLRGDRSGELFF. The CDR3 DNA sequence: TGTGCCAGCAGTCTACGGGGGGACAGGTCCGGGGAGCTGTTTTTT.

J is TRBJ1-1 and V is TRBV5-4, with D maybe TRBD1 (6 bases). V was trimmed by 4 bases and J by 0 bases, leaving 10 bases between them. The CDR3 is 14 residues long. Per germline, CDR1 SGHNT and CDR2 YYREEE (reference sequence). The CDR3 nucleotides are TGTGCCAGCAGCCGGCAGGGGATGAACACTGAAGCTTTCTTT. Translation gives CASSRQGMNTEAFF.

CDR3 protein: CASSHWDRAYEQYF. CDR3 DNA: TGTGCCAGCAGCCACTGGGACAGGGCTTACGAGCAGTACTTC. This rearrangement joins TRBV3-1 (or the pseudogene TRBV3-2) to TRBJ2-7, with 9 bases aligning to TRBD1. In germline, CDR1 is LGHDT, CDR2 YNNKEL (reference sequence). Germline trimming cut 3 bases from V and 4 bases from J; bases unmatched to any gene: 4. The CDR3 totals 14 residues.

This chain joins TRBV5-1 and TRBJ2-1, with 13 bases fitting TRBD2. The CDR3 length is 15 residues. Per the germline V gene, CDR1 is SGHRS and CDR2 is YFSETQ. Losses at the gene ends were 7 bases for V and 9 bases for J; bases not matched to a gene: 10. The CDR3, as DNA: TGCGCCAGCTTCCCGGGCGGGACTAGCGGGATTGAGCAGTTCTTC. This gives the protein CASFPGGTSGIEQFF.

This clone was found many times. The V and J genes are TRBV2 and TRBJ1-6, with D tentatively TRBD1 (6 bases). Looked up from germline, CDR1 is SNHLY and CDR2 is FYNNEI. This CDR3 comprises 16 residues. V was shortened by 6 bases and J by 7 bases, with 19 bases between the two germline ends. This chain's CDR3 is CASRDKTGSRNSPLHF. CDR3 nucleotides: TGTGCCAGCAGAGACAAAACAGGGTCTAGAAATTCACCCCTCCACTTT.

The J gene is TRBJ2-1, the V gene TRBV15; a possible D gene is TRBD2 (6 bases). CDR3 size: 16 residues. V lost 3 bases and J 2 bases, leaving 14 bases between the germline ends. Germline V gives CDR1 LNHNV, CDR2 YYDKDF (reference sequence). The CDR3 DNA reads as TGTGCCACCAGCAGCCCTGGGACTCGGACCTACAATGAGCAGTTCTTC. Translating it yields CATSSPGTRTYNEQFF.

The CDR3, as DNA: TGTGCCAGCAGCCAAGTTCCCGACAGGGGCTATGGCTACACCTTC. Amino acids: CASSQVPDRGYGYTF. The V call is TRBV3-1 (or the pseudogene TRBV3-2), the J call TRBJ1-2; 8 bases align to TRBD1. Germline assignment: CDR1 LGHDT and CDR2 YNNKEL (reference sequence). The CDR3 length is 15 residues. After removal of 1 base from V and 4 bases from J, the junction contained 5 bases not matched to a gene.

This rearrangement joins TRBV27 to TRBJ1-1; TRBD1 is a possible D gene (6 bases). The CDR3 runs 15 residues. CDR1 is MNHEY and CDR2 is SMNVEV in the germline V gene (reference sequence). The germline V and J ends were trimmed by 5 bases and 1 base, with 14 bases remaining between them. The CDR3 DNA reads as TGTGCCAGCAGTCCCCGGTTGACAGGGAACACTGAAGCTTTCTTT. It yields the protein CASSPRLTGNTEAFF.

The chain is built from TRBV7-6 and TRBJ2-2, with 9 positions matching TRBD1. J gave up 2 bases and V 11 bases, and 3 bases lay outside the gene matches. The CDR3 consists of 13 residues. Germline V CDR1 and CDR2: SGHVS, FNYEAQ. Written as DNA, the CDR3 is TGTGCCTGGACAGGGGAAAACACCGGGGAGCTGTTTTTT. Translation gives CAWTGENTGELFF.

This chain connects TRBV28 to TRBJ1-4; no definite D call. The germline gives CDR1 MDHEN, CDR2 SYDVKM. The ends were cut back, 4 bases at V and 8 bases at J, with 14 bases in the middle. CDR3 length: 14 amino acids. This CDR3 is CASSYTSVREKLFF. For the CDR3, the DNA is TGTGCCAGCAGTTACACCTCGGTGCGGGAAAAACTGTTTTTT.

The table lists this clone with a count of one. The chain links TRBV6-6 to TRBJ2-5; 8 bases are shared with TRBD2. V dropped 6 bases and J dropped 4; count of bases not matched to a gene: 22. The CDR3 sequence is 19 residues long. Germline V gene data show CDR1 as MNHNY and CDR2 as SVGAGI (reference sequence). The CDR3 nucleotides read TGTGCCAGCAGCTACACAGCCCCTTTTAGCGGGATGAGGCGAGAGACCCAGTACTTC. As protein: CASSYTAPFSGMRRETQYF.

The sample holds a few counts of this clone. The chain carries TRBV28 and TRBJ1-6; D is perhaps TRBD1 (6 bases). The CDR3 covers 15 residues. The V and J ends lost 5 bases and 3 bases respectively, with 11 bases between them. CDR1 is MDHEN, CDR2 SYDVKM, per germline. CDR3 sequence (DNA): TGTGCCAGCAGTGCCCGGGACAACTATAATTCACCCCTCCACTTT. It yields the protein CASSARDNYNSPLHF.

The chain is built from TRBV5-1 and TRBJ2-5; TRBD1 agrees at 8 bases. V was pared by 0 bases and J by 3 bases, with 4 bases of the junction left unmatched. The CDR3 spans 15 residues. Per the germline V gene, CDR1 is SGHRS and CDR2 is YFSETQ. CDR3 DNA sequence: TGCGCCAGCAGCTTGGTAGCGGACAGGGAAGAGACCCAGTACTTC. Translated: CASSLVADREETQYF.

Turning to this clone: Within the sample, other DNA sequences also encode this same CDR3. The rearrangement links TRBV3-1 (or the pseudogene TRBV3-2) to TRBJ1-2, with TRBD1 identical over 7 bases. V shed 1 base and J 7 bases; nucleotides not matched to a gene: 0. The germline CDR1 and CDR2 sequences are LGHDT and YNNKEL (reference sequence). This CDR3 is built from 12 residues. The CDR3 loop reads CASSQGTGGYTF. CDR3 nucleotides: TGTGCCAGCAGCCAAGGGACAGGTGGCTACACCTTC.

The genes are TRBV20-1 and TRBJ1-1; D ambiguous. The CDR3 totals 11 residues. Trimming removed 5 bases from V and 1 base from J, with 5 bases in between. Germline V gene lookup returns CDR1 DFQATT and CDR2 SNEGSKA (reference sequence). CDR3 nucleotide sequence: TGCAGTGCTTACAAGAACACTGAAGCTTTCTTT. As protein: CSAYKNTEAFF.

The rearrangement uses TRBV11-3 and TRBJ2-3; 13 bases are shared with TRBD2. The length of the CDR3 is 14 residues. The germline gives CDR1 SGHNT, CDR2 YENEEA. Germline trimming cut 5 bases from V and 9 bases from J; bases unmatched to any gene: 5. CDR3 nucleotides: TGTGCCAGCAGCGAGGGACTAGCGGGGAACACGCAGTATTTT. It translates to CASSEGLAGNTQYF. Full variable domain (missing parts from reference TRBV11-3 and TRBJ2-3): EAGVVQSPRYKIIEKKQPVAFWCNPISGHNTLYWYLQNLGQGPELLIRYENEEAVDDSQLPKDRFSAERLKGVDSTLKIQPAELGDSAVYLCASSEGLAGNTQYFGPGTRLTVL.

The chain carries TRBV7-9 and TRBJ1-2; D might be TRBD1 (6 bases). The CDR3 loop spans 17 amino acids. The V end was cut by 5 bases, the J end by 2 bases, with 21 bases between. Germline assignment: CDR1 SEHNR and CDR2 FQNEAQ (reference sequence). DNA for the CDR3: TGTGCCAGCAGCCCCCAACTTAGAGGACAGCCGAACTATGGCTACACCTTC. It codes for CASSPQLRGQPNYGYTF.

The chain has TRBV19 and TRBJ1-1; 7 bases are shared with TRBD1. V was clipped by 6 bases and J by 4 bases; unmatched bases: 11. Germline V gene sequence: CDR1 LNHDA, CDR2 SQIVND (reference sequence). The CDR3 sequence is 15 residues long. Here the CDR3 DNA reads TGTGCCAGTAGGGGGACATACAGGGGAGGCACTGAAGCTTTCTTT. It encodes CASRGTYRGGTEAFF.

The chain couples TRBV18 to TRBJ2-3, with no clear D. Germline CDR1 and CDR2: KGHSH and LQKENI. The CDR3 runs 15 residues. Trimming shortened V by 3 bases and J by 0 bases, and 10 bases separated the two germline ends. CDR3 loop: CASSPRADSTDTQYF. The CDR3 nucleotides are TGTGCCAGCTCACCTCGCGCGGATAGCACAGATACGCAGTATTTT.

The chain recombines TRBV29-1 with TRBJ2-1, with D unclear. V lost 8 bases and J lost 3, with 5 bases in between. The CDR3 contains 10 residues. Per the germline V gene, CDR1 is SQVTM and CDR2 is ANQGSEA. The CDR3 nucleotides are TGCAGCAGCTACTACAATGAGCAGTTCTTC. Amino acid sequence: CSSYYNEQFF.

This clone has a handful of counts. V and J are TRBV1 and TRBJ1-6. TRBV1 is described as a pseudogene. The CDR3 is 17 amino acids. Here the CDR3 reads CTSSHGAGRVLNSPLHF. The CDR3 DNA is TGCACCAGCAGCCATGGGGCAGGGAGGGTCCTTAATTCACCCCTCCACTTT.

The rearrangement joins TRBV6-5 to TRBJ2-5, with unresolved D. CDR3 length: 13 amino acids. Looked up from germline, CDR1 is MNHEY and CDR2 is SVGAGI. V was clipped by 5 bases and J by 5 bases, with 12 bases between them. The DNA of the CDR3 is TGTGCCAGCAGTCTCTTCCCCCGTGAGACCCAGTACTTC. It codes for CASSLFPRETQYF.

The CDR3 here is CASTEAGDSDTQYF. In DNA, the CDR3 is TGCGCCAGCACCGAGGCGGGAGATTCAGATACGCAGTATTTT. This rearrangement joins TRBV4-1 to TRBJ2-3; 7 nucleotides agree with TRBD2. The junction had 8 bases not matched to a gene; V was cut back by 7 bases and J by 4 bases. The CDR3 loop spans 14 amino acids. The V gene's germline CDR1 is MGHRA and CDR2 YSYEKL.

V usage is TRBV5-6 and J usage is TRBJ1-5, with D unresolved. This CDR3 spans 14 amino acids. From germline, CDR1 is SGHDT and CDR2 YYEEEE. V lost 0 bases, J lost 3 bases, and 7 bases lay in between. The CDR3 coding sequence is TGTGCCAGCAGCTTGGCGGGATCCAATCAGCCCCAGCATTTT. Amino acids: CASSLAGSNQPQHF.

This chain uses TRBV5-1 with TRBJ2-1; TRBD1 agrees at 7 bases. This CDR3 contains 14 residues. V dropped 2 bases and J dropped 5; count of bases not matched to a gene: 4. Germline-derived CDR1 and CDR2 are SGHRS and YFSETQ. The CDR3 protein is CASSFPGQNNEQFF. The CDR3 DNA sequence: TGCGCCAGCAGCTTCCCGGGACAGAACAATGAGCAGTTCTTC.